These 32 T cell receptor beta chains were sequenced from one sample in a study of beta chain features in type 1 diabetes. These receptors' targets are unknown. General study findings and limits: In all four CD4+ subsets, TCRB CDR3 length was significantly, moderately reduced in type 1 diabetes.

As every portion of the isolated RNA was reverse transcribed, the sequencing read expressed TCRB transcripts. The data were produced by immunoSEQ multiplex PCR, yet TCRdb's version contains in-frame clones alone and is incomplete. The sample includes 500,000 to 850,000 clones, about 14% of them seen just once. The sample comprised naive CD4+ T cells from blood. Source of these receptors: a man between 18 and 35 years old with type 1 diabetes.

This clone has more than one count but fewer than ten. V usage is TRBV9 and J usage is TRBJ2-2; TRBD2 might be the D (6 bases). V was pared by 0 bases and J by 6 bases, with 15 bases between. CDR3 size: 16 residues. Germline V gene lookup returns CDR1 SGDLS and CDR2 YYNGEE. The DNA of the CDR3 is TGTGCCAGCAGCGTAGAATGGAGGGTAAGAGCCGGGGAGCTGTTTTTT. Its protein is CASSVEWRVRAGELFF.

This clone was detected a few times. The identical CDR3 is also encoded by other nucleotide sequences in the sample. J is TRBJ1-6 and V is TRBV20-1, with D hard to call. Trimming stripped 1 base from V and 8 bases from J, with 3 bases between. CDR3 length: 11 residues. The germline V gene encodes CDR1 DFQATT and CDR2 SNEGSKA (reference sequence). The CDR3: CSARGDSPLHF. CDR3 bases: TGCAGTGCTAGAGGGGATTCACCCCTCCACTTT.

The chain has TRBV9 and TRBJ2-3, with 9 bases fitting TRBD1. Germline V gives CDR1 SGDLS, CDR2 YYNGEE. V gave up 4 bases and J gave up 7 bases; unmatched junction bases: 7. There are 14 residues in the CDR3. The CDR3 protein is CASSLPGQGHTQYF. The CDR3 region has the DNA TGTGCCAGCAGCTTACCGGGACAGGGCCATACGCAGTATTTT.

CDR3 bases: TGTGCCAGCAGCCAAGATCAGACAGGGGGCAGGTATGGCTACACCTTC. Translating it yields CASSQDQTGGRYGYTF. This chain connects TRBV4-2 to TRBJ1-2; 10 bases align to TRBD1. With 0 bases clipped from V and 5 bases from J, the junction kept 6 bases outside the gene matches. Germline V gene sequence: CDR1 LGHNA, CDR2 YNFKEQ. The CDR3 spans 16 residues.

The V call is TRBV2, the J call TRBJ2-5, with D perhaps TRBD1 (5 bases). The CDR3 consists of 14 residues. Germline assignment: CDR1 SNHLY and CDR2 FYNNEI. The CDR3 here is CACTGQGVEETQYF. The CDR3 nucleotides read TGTGCGTGTACCGGGCAGGGTGTTGAAGAGACCCAGTACTTC.

A few counts support this clone. The chain carries TRBV30 and TRBJ2-1, with D perhaps TRBD2 (6 bases). CDR3 length: 14 amino acids. V was clipped by 0 bases and J by 8 bases, with 14 bases between them. Germline assignment: CDR1 GTSNPN and CDR2 SVGIG (reference sequence). The CDR3 sequence: CAWSVGGSFDEQFF. The CDR3 nucleotides are TGTGCCTGGAGTGTTGGGGGGAGCTTCGATGAGCAGTTCTTC. Combining the CDR3 with reference TRBV30 and TRBJ2-1 gives the whole variable domain SQTIHQWPATLVQPVGSPLSLECTVEGTSNPNLYWYRQAAGRGLQLLFYSVGIGQISSEVPQNLSASRPQDRQFILSSKKLLLSDSGFYLCAWSVGGSFDEQFFGPGTRLTVL.

The chain couples TRBV30 to TRBJ1-1; tentative D call: TRBD1 (5 bases). The V and J ends lost 1 base and 11 bases respectively, with 11 bases between them. The germline gives CDR1 GTSNPN, CDR2 SVGIG (reference sequence). The CDR3 extends over 11 amino acids. The CDR3: CAWSGGVSAFF. CDR3 DNA sequence: TGTGCCTGGAGTGGGGGGGTTTCGGCTTTCTTT.

Only a few counts were recorded for this clone. The chain has TRBV7-2 and TRBJ2-7; D remains ambiguous. V was shortened by 4 bases and J by 4 bases, with 17 bases between the two germline ends. Germline V lookup: CDR1 SGHTA, CDR2 FQGNSA. The CDR3 sequence is 15 residues long. Here the CDR3 DNA reads TGTGCCAGCAGCTGGACGCTAGGGTCCGCGTACGAGCAGTACTTC. Its protein product is CASSWTLGSAYEQYF.

This clone was recorded only once. The chain is built from TRBV5-4 and TRBJ2-3; TRBD1 is a possible D gene (6 bases). CDR1 is SGHNT, CDR2 YYREEE, per germline (reference sequence). This CDR3 has 15 amino acids. Trimming shortened V by 0 bases and J by 0 bases, and 8 bases separated the two germline ends. The DNA for the CDR3 is TGTGCCAGCAGCTTGGCCAGGGGCAGCACAGATACGCAGTATTTT. It translates to CASSLARGSTDTQYF.

V gene TRBV7-2 combines with J gene TRBJ2-7; D gene unclear. CDR3 size: 11 residues. The V gene lost 1 base and the J gene lost 6 bases, with 4 bases spanning the gap. Germline values: CDR1 SGHTA, CDR2 FQGNSA. The CDR3 DNA follows: TGTGCCAGCAGCTTAGATTCCGAGCAGTACTTC. It specifies CASSLDSEQYF.

The V gene is TRBV30, the J gene TRBJ1-2, with a possible D match to TRBD1 (5 bases). V lost 2 bases to trimming and J lost 2 bases, with 9 bases between them. The CDR3 loop spans 13 amino acids. CDR1 is GTSNPN and CDR2 is SVGIG in the germline V gene (reference sequence). Here the CDR3 DNA reads TGTGCCTGGAGTATGAACAGGAACTATGGCTACACCTTC. This sequence encodes CAWSMNRNYGYTF.

The rearrangement links TRBV29-1 to TRBJ2-1, with D possibly being TRBD2 (5 bases). Germline V gene data show CDR1 as SQVTM and CDR2 as ANQGSEA. The V and J ends lost 4 bases and 8 bases respectively, with 12 bases between them. CDR3 length: 12 amino acids. CDR3 nucleotides: TGCAGCGTTGCGGACTCTGTGTATGAGCAGTTCTTC. Its translation is CSVADSVYEQFF.

The chain is built from TRBV6-5 and TRBJ1-2, with D unclear. The CDR3 runs to 14 residues. Per the germline V gene, CDR1 is MNHEY and CDR2 is SVGAGI. The ends were cut back, 2 bases at V and 7 bases at J, with 14 bases in the middle. Here the CDR3 DNA reads TGTGCCAGCAGTTACATTTCAGGTGTGGGTGGCTACACCTTC. This codes for CASSYISGVGGYTF.

The V call is TRBV9, the J call TRBJ1-6; D call uncertain. Germline CDR1 reads SGDLS; CDR2 reads YYNGEE. This CDR3 is built from 15 residues. V was cut by 2 bases and J by 7 bases, with 13 bases left in between. CDR3 nucleotides: TGTGCCAGCAGCGTGAGCCCGGTTTTCAATTCACCCCTCCACTTT. It is translated as CASSVSPVFNSPLHF.

The chain is built from TRBV4-2 and TRBJ2-7; maybe TRBD1 (6 bases). This CDR3 is built from 15 residues. The V end lost 0 bases, the J end lost 4 bases, and 13 bases lay between the germline ends. Germline values: CDR1 LGHNA, CDR2 YNFKEQ. The chain's CDR3 is CASSQDRQGTYEQYF. Written as DNA, the CDR3 is TGTGCCAGCAGCCAAGATCGGCAGGGGACGTACGAGCAGTACTTC.

This clone has just a few counts. V usage is TRBV10-1 and J usage is TRBJ2-2; D gene uncertain. V was cut by 6 bases and J by 4 bases, with 9 bases left in between. Germline V gene sequence: CDR1 WNHNN, CDR2 SYGVQD (reference sequence). The CDR3 runs to 13 residues. The CDR3 protein is CASSEAPTGELFF. The CDR3 DNA follows: TGCGCCAGCAGCGAGGCTCCCACCGGGGAGCTGTTTTTT.

The V call is TRBV5-6, the J call TRBJ2-2, with 7 bases lining up with TRBD1. The CDR3 sequence is 16 residues long. The J segment lost 6 bases and the V segment lost 3 bases, leaving 11 bases of the junction unmatched. The germline V gene encodes CDR1 SGHDT and CDR2 YYEEEE. CDR3 loop: CASSSRYRGLAGELFF. The CDR3 bases are TGTGCCAGCAGCTCACGTTACAGGGGATTGGCCGGGGAGCTGTTTTTT.

The chain uses TRBV6-5 and TRBJ1-2; a weak D match, TRBD1 (6 bases). V dropped 0 bases and J dropped 3 bases, with 8 bases sitting between them. The CDR3 is 14 amino acids. CDR1 is MNHEY, CDR2 SVGAGI, per germline. DNA of the CDR3: TGTGCCAGCAGTTACTCCGGGGGGCACTATGGCTACACCTTC. Residues: CASSYSGGHYGYTF.

V gene TRBV5-6 combines with J gene TRBJ1-5; D gene ambiguous. CDR1 is SGHDT and CDR2 is YYEEEE in the germline V gene. The V and J ends lost 1 base and 4 bases respectively, with 6 bases between them. This CDR3 is built from 13 residues. The CDR3 region is CASSLTANQPQHF. CDR3 bases: TGTGCCAGCAGCTTGACGGCAAATCAGCCCCAGCATTTT.

This CDR3 reads CASSYSGTSGYEQYF. The CDR3 DNA follows: TGTGCCAGCAGTTACTCTGGGACTAGCGGCTACGAGCAGTACTTC. This sequence joins TRBV6-5 and TRBJ2-5; 11 positions match TRBD2. The tail of the sequence fits TRBJ2-7 better, so the J call may be wrong. Germline V gene lookup returns CDR1 MNHEY and CDR2 SVGAGI. This CDR3 contains 15 residues.

The chain combines TRBV5-4 with TRBJ1-3; D is unresolved. The V and J ends lost 4 bases and 0 bases respectively, with 14 bases between them. Per germline, CDR1 SGHNT and CDR2 YYREEE (reference sequence). This CDR3 has 16 amino acids. CDR3 DNA sequence: TGTGCCAGCAGCCCCTCCGGTTCCTACTCTGGAAACACCATATATTTT. This translates into CASSPSGSYSGNTIYF.

This clone was recorded a few times. The chain is built from TRBV5-4 and TRBJ2-7; TRBD1 is a possible D gene (5 bases). Germline values: CDR1 SGHNT, CDR2 YYREEE (reference sequence). The CDR3 loop spans 13 amino acids. Trimming shortened V by 4 bases and J by 5 bases, and 13 bases separated the two germline ends. CDR3 in DNA: TGTGCCAGCAGCATTGGGGCCCAAAACGAGCAGTACTTC. Residues: CASSIGAQNEQYF.

The chain employs TRBV6-5 and TRBJ2-3; D gene ambiguous. Germline loops: CDR1 MNHEY, CDR2 SVGAGI. The CDR3 consists of 12 residues. V shed 0 bases and J shed 5 bases, with 3 bases lying between them. The CDR3 sequence is CASSYSRDTQYF. CDR3 nucleotide sequence: TGTGCCAGCAGTTACTCGAGAGATACGCAGTATTTT.

This clone was counted only a few times. The chain is built from TRBV6-5 and TRBJ1-1; tentatively, D is TRBD1 (6 bases). The V gene lost 4 bases and the J gene lost 3 bases, with 15 bases spanning the gap. The germline V gene has CDR1 MNHEY and CDR2 SVGAGI. The CDR3 spans 15 residues. CDR3 protein: CASSSYRVPDTEAFF. Written as DNA, the CDR3 is TGTGCCAGCAGTTCATACAGGGTTCCGGACACTGAAGCTTTCTTT.

The chain employs TRBV7-3 and TRBJ2-3, with 9 bases lining up with TRBD2. CDR1 is SGHTA, CDR2 FQGTGA, per germline. V shed 5 bases and J 4 bases; nucleotides not matched to a gene: 10. The CDR3 has 16 amino acids. CDR3 amino acids: CASSPRLAGGADTQYF. The CDR3 DNA reads TGTGCCAGCAGCCCCCGACTGGCGGGAGGGGCAGATACGCAGTATTTT.

This chain links TRBV7-9 with TRBJ2-3, with 8 bases matching TRBD1. V was clipped by 6 bases and J by 3 bases; unmatched bases: 5. The CDR3 loop spans 14 amino acids. The germline CDR1 and CDR2 sequences are SEHNR and FQNEAQ (reference sequence). CDR3 sequence reads: CASRDREATDTQYF. The CDR3 DNA reads as TGTGCCAGCAGGGACAGGGAGGCAACAGATACGCAGTATTTT.

This clone occurred a few times. V and J are TRBV7-9 and TRBJ2-7, with D tentatively TRBD2 (5 bases). Trimming took 1 base from V and 3 from J, leaving 10 bases between them. Germline V lookup: CDR1 SEHNR, CDR2 FQNEAQ (reference sequence). The CDR3 runs 14 residues. The DNA of the CDR3 is TGTGCCAGCAGCTTAGGGACGGGGAACTACGAGCAGTACTTC. As protein: CASSLGTGNYEQYF. The full variable domain, its missing parts supplied by reference TRBV7-9 and TRBJ2-7, is DTGVSQNPRHKITKRGQNVTFRCDPISEHNRLYWYRQTLGQGPEFLTYFQNEAQLEKSRLLSDRFSAERPKGSFSTLEIQRTEQGDSAMYLCASSLGTGNYEQYFGPGTRLTVT.

This clone was seen only a few times. A junction boundary mismatches the germline segment, possibly from a read error. The chain has TRBV6-5 and TRBJ2-5; TRBD2 matches 7 bases. This CDR3 is 14 amino acids long. CDR1 and CDR2 (germline): MNHEY, SVGAGI. In DNA form, the CDR3 reads TGTGCCAGCACACCCCAGGAGAGCGGGACCGAGGTCGACTTC. It yields the protein CASTPQESGTEVDF.

V and J are TRBV7-2 and TRBJ2-7; D is uncertain. The V gene's germline CDR1 is SGHTA and CDR2 FQGNSA. The V gene lost 4 bases and the J gene lost 0 bases, with 19 bases spanning the gap. This CDR3 has 17 residues. CDR3 sequence: CASSSPQGTAGSYEQYF. CDR3 nucleotide sequence: TGTGCCAGCAGCTCTCCCCAAGGCACAGCCGGCTCCTACGAGCAGTACTTC.

V is TRBV7-2 and J is TRBJ1-2; D might be TRBD1 (5 bases). CDR1 is SGHTA, CDR2 FQGNSA, per germline. Trimming removed 1 base from V and 4 bases from J, with 13 bases in between. The CDR3 length is 15 residues. Here the CDR3 reads CASSLEAGNFYGYTF. Here the CDR3 DNA reads TGTGCCAGCAGCTTAGAAGCAGGGAACTTCTATGGCTACACCTTC. The full variable domain, with the rest looked up from reference TRBV7-2 and TRBJ1-2, is GAGVSQSPSNKVTEKGKDVELRCDPISGHTALYWYRQSLGQGLEFLIYFQGNSAPDKSGLPSDRFSAERTGGSVSTLTIQRTQQEDSAVYLCASSLEAGNFYGYTFGSGTRLTVV.

The chain is built from TRBV30 and TRBJ2-5; the D gene is possibly TRBD1 (5 bases). CDR1 is GTSNPN and CDR2 is SVGIG in the germline V gene (reference sequence). The CDR3 is 11 residues long. V lost 8 bases and J lost 5, with 12 bases in between. CDR3 in amino acids: CAQGVGETQYF. The CDR3 DNA is TGTGCCCAAGGGGTGGGCGAGACCCAGTACTTC.

The gene calls are TRBV27 and TRBJ1-6, with D hard to call. Between the trimmed V and J ends, which lost 4 bases and 3 bases, there was a span of 13 bases. CDR1 and CDR2 (germline): MNHEY, SMNVEV (reference sequence). The CDR3 runs 16 residues. DNA of the CDR3: TGTGCCAGCAGTTCCTCAGGTGAACTCTATAATTCACCCCTCCACTTT. Translated: CASSSSGELYNSPLHF.